This entry lists 21 T cell receptor beta chains sequenced from one sample in a study of blood T cells in healthy people across ages. It was with a sample-barcoded 5' primer and a J-beta primer mix that a second PCR of roughly 7 to 12 cycles was run. TCRdb used MiXCR to reprocess the 5' RACE reads, holding one entry per CDR3 protein. This table holds around 990,000 distinct CDR3 sequences, under 30% found once. The sample was also linked to a second study, of T cells of mothers and their children.

The material sequenced was blood. These receptors were obtained from a girl aged 2 to 10 in good health.

This chain uses TRBV29-1 with TRBJ1-1; D not resolved. V shed 5 bases and J shed 8 bases, with 12 bases lying between them. Per the germline V gene, CDR1 is SQVTM and CDR2 is ANQGSEA. The CDR3 consists of 11 residues. The CDR3 region is CSVSRSREAFF. The DNA for the CDR3 is TGCAGCGTTTCAAGGAGCCGGGAAGCTTTCTTT.

This clonotype was detected once. The CDR3 spells CSARGLAGQETQYF. As DNA, the CDR3 is TGCAGTGCTAGGGGACTAGCGGGACAAGAGACCCAGTACTTC. This chain joins TRBV20-1 and TRBJ2-5; TRBD2 matches at 13 bases. CDR1 and CDR2 (germline): DFQATT, SNEGSKA (reference sequence). V dropped 3 bases and J dropped 2; count of bases not matched to a gene: 0. This CDR3 is built from 14 residues.

J is TRBJ2-7 and V is TRBV6-1; 8 nucleotides agree with TRBD1. V lost 8 bases to trimming and J lost 1 base; unmatched junction nucleotides: 4. The CDR3 totals 13 residues. From germline, CDR1 is MNHNS and CDR2 SASEGT. CDR3 bases: TGTGCCAGCGGGGACAGGAATTCCTACGAGCAGTACTTC. Translated: CASGDRNSYEQYF.

This clonotype was found a few times. The rearrangement links TRBV3-1 to TRBJ2-2; the D gene could be TRBD1 or TRBD2 (5 bases each). CDR1 LGHDT and CDR2 YNNKEL come from the germline V gene (reference sequence). Trimming shortened V by 0 bases and J by 0 bases, and 14 bases separated the two germline ends. This CDR3 region has 18 residues. The CDR3 nucleotides are TGTGCCAGCAGCCAAGATAGGCCTTTGGGACCGAACACCGGGGAGCTGTTTTTT. It is translated as CASSQDRPLGPNTGELFF.

This clonotype appeared many times. V and J are TRBV20-1 and TRBJ2-2, with 9 nucleotides matching TRBD1. The CDR3 length is 16 residues. V lost 0 bases, J lost 5 bases, and 7 bases stayed unmatched. Germline CDR1 and CDR2: DFQATT and SNEGSKA (reference sequence). CDR3 in amino acids: CSARDKGQGLTGELFF. For the CDR3, the DNA is TGCAGTGCTAGAGATAAGGGACAGGGCTTGACCGGGGAGCTGTTTTTT.

In this sample, this clonotype turned up a few times. The rearrangement links TRBV7-3 to TRBJ2-5; 7 bases are a match to TRBD1. Trimming took 2 bases from V and 2 from J; bases not matched to a gene: 5. This CDR3 contains 15 residues. Germline V gene lookup returns CDR1 SGHTA and CDR2 FQGTGA. In DNA, the CDR3 is TGTGCCAGCAGCTTACAACCGGGACAGCAAGAGACCCAGTACTTC. The encoded protein is CASSLQPGQQETQYF.

The genes are TRBV27 and TRBJ1-6; a weak D match, TRBD1 (5 bases). Germline V CDR1 and CDR2: MNHEY, SMNVEV (reference sequence). Trimming left V 7 bases short and J 9 bases short, with 16 bases between. This CDR3 is built from 14 residues. The CDR3 loop reads CASKPAQGPSPLHF. CDR3 nucleotides: TGTGCCAGCAAGCCAGCCCAGGGACCTTCACCCCTCCACTTT.

This clonotype was picked up a small number of times. The chain carries TRBV7-8 and TRBJ2-7, with 10 positions matching TRBD2. Trimming cost V 4 bases and J 5 bases; bases outside gene matches: 11. The CDR3 contains 16 residues. CDR1 SGHVS and CDR2 FQNEAQ come from the germline V gene. In DNA form, the CDR3 reads TGTGCCAGCAGCTCCCTCAGACTAGCGGGCTCGAACGAGCAGTACTTC. Translating gives CASSSLRLAGSNEQYF.

This clonotype was seen a few times. The chain carries TRBV19 and TRBJ2-1, with D unresolved. V was clipped by 7 bases and J by 10 bases, with 17 bases between them. CDR3 size: 13 residues. The V gene's germline CDR1 is LNHDA and CDR2 SQIVND (reference sequence). CDR3 sequence: CASTSALAQEQFF. DNA for the CDR3: TGTGCCAGTACCTCCGCTTTGGCCCAAGAGCAGTTCTTC.

In its sample, this clonotype was seen a few times. The junction departs from the called germline gene at one end, perhaps through a read error. This chain links TRBV7-2 with TRBJ1-1; D unclear. CDR3 length equals 11 residues. Germline V gene data show CDR1 as SGHTA and CDR2 as FQGNSA. Here the CDR3 reads CASSLGLRAFF. DNA for the CDR3: TGCGCCAGCAGCTTAGGTTTAAGGGCTTTCTTT.

This chain uses TRBV29-1 with TRBJ1-4; D uncertain. The V and J ends lost 5 bases and 7 bases respectively, with 20 bases between them. Germline CDR1 reads SQVTM; CDR2 reads ANQGSEA. The CDR3 consists of 15 residues. The CDR3 here is CSVQDPRSGFEKLFF. CDR3 DNA sequence: TGCAGCGTTCAGGACCCCCGGAGTGGTTTTGAAAAACTGTTTTTT.

This clonotype has a handful of counts. This chain connects TRBV20-1 to TRBJ1-5; D is possibly TRBD1 (6 bases). Germline CDR1 is DFQATT and CDR2 is SNEGSKA (reference sequence). V was pared by 4 bases and J by 13 bases, with 14 bases between. The CDR3 runs 11 residues. CDR3 amino acids: CSAMDSLVQHF. The DNA for the CDR3 is TGCAGTGCTATGGACAGTTTGGTACAGCATTTT.

This clonotype was counted between two and nine times. The gene calls are TRBV5-5 and TRBJ1-1; D unclear. The germline V gene encodes CDR1 SGHKS and CDR2 YYEKEE (reference sequence). CDR3 length: 12 residues. The V end was cut by 4 bases, the J end by 7 bases, with 11 bases between. The CDR3 sequence is CASSLGFREAFF. Here the CDR3 DNA reads TGTGCCAGCAGCCTAGGCTTTCGTGAAGCTTTCTTT.

CDR3 protein: CASSFSQSDNIQYF. Here the CDR3 DNA reads TGTGCCAGCAGCTTCAGCCAGTCGGATAACATTCAGTACTTC. The V call is TRBV7-9, the J call TRBJ2-4; D remains unclear. The V gene's germline CDR1 is SEHNR and CDR2 FQNEAQ (reference sequence). The ends were cut back, 3 bases at V and 7 bases at J, with 13 bases in the middle. This CDR3 has 14 residues.

The chain carries TRBV20-1 and TRBJ2-3, with 10 nucleotides matching TRBD2. Germline CDR1 and CDR2: DFQATT and SNEGSKA (reference sequence). The CDR3 runs 14 residues. V was pared by 5 bases and J by 6 bases, with 8 bases of the junction left unmatched. Here the CDR3 DNA reads TGCAGTGCTCGCTCGACTAGCGGGTGGGATACGCAGTATTTT. Amino acid sequence: CSARSTSGWDTQYF.

This clonotype has only a few counts. The rearrangement joins TRBV20-1 to TRBJ2-7, with D perhaps assigned TRBD1 or TRBD2 (5 bases each). The CDR3 loop spans 14 amino acids. Germline CDR1 is DFQATT and CDR2 is SNEGSKA (reference sequence). Trimming took off 0 bases at V and 3 bases at J, with 12 bases between the two ends. CDR3 bases: TGCAGTGCTAGAGATAGAGAGGGGCACTACGAGCAGTACTTC. Its protein is CSARDREGHYEQYF.

This chain joins TRBV20-1 and TRBJ1-4; D unclear. Trimming left V 1 base short and J 8 bases short, with 11 bases between. CDR3 length: 13 residues. Germline CDR1 and CDR2: DFQATT and SNEGSKA (reference sequence). The CDR3 nucleotides read TGCAGTGCTAGAGTGGTTGAGGGAGAAAAACTGTTTTTT. This translates into CSARVVEGEKLFF.

This rearrangement joins TRBV3-1 to TRBJ2-5; D is unresolved. V was clipped by 2 bases and J by 2 bases, with 9 bases between them. This CDR3 has 14 amino acids. Germline V lookup: CDR1 LGHDT, CDR2 YNNKEL (reference sequence). The CDR3 reads CASSQLNLQETQYF. Written as DNA, the CDR3 is TGTGCCAGCAGCCAATTAAACTTACAAGAGACCCAGTACTTC.

The V call is TRBV20-1, the J call TRBJ2-5; 7 positions agree with TRBD2. This CDR3 has 15 residues. CDR1 is DFQATT, CDR2 SNEGSKA, per germline (reference sequence). The J segment lost 0 bases and the V segment lost 5 bases, leaving 9 bases of the junction unmatched. CDR3 loop: CSAPRTSEYQETQYF. As DNA, the CDR3 is TGCAGTGCTCCACGGACTAGTGAGTACCAAGAGACCCAGTACTTC.

This chain links TRBV28 with TRBJ1-2; D is possibly TRBD1 (5 bases). Germline CDR1 is MDHEN and CDR2 is SYDVKM. The V end lost 6 bases, the J end lost 3 bases, and 14 bases lay between the germline ends. This CDR3 is 14 amino acids long. The DNA of the CDR3 is TGTGCCAGCAGCCCTTACAGGCTCTACTATGGCTACACCTTC. This codes for CASSPYRLYYGYTF.

This clonotype was detected only a few times. The gene calls are TRBV14 and TRBJ2-7, with 9 bases lining up with TRBD2. Germline CDR1 reads SGHDN; CDR2 reads FVKESK. The CDR3 runs to 14 residues. The V segment lost 1 base and the J segment 2 bases; nucleotides outside the gene matches: 0. The CDR3 DNA reads as TGTGCCAGCAGCCAAGGCGGGAGGGCCTACGAGCAGTACTTC. It specifies CASSQGGRAYEQYF.